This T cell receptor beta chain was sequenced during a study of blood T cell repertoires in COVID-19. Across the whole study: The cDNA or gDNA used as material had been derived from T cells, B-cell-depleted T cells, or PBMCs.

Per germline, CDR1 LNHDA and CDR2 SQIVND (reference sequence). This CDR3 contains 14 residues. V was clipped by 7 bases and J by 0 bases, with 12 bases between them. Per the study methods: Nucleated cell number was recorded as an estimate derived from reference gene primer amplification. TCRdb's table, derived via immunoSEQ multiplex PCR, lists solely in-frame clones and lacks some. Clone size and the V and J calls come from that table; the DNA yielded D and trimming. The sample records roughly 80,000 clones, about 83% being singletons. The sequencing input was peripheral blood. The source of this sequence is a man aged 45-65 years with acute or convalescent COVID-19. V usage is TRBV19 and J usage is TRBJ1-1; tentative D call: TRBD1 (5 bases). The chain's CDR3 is CASKYQGLNTEAFF. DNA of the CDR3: TGTGCCAGTAAGTATCAGGGCTTGAACACTGAAGCTTTCTTT.